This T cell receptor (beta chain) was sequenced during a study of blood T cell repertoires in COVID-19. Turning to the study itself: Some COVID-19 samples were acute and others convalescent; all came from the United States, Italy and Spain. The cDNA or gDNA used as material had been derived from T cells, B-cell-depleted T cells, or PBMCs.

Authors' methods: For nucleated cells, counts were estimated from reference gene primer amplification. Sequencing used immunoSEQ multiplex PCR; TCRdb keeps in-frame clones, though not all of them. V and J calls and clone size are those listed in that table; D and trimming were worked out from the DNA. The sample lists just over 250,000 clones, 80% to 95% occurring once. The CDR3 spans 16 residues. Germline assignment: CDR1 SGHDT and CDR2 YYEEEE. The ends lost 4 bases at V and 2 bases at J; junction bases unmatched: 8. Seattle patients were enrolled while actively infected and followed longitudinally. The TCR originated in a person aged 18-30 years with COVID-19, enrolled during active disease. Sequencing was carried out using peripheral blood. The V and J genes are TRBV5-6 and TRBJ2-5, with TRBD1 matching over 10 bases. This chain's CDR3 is CASSLRTGGRQETQYF. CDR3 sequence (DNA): TGTGCCAGCAGCCTACGGACAGGGGGGCGTCAAGAGACCCAGTACTTC.